This T cell receptor beta chain was obtained from a study of control samples from healthy donors and cancer patients. Data came from immunoSEQ multiplex PCR; TCRdb stores just in-frame clones and leaves some out. The sample consists of tens of thousands of clones, more than 75% of them appearing once. V lost 5 bases to trimming and J lost 2 bases, with 16 bases between them. Per the germline V gene, CDR1 is SGHTA and CDR2 is FQGNSA. The CDR3 loop spans 15 amino acids. The chain recombines TRBV7-2 with TRBJ2-7, with D perhaps matching TRBD1 or TRBD2 (6 bases each). This TCR was sampled from a woman aged 60-75 years with head and neck cancer. Input material: PBMCs. The CDR3 nucleotides are TGTGCCAGCAGCCCAGACGGCGGGACAACCTACGAGCAGTACTTC. The encoded protein is CASSPDGGTTYEQYF.